The source of this TCR beta chain is a study of cytomegalovirus exposure and HLA in healthy donors. PCR used 60 Vbeta primers and 13 Jbeta primers. TCRdb keeps only in-frame clones here, not all; method: immunoSEQ multiplex PCR. Recorded for this sample: about 140,000 clones. The CDR3 sequence is 14 residues long. Per the germline V gene, CDR1 is SQVTM and CDR2 is ANQGSEA. After removal of 1 base from V and 3 bases from J, the junction contained 6 bases not matched to a gene. V usage is TRBV29-1 and J usage is TRBJ2-7, with 7 bases aligning to TRBD1. The sample comprised PBMCs. This TCR was sampled from a woman aged 18-29 years in good health and CMV-seronegative. The CDR3 sequence is CSVEAEGGIYEQYF. The DNA of the CDR3 is TGCAGCGTTGAAGCCGAAGGGGGCATCTACGAGCAGTACTTC.